Presented here are 28 T cell receptor beta chains from one specimen sequenced in a study of blood T cell repertoires in COVID-19. TCRdb keeps only in-frame clones here, not all; method: immunoSEQ multiplex PCR. The data show 200,000 or so clones, approximately 88% seen once. Specimen: PBMCs or T cells enriched from blood (not recorded which). These receptor sequences come from a woman between 40 and 55 years old with acute COVID-19.

The chain recombines TRBV5-4 with TRBJ1-1; D perhaps matches TRBD1 (5 bases). Trimming cost V 7 bases and J 4 bases, with 14 bases left between them. The CDR3 spans 13 residues. Germline assignment: CDR1 SGHNT and CDR2 YYREEE (reference sequence). This CDR3 reads CASQLQVSTEAFF. In DNA, the CDR3 is TGTGCCAGCCAATTACAGGTTTCCACTGAAGCTTTCTTT.

This clone came up a few times. V is TRBV7-2 and J is TRBJ1-6; D gene uncertain. Trimming left V 2 bases short and J 4 bases short, with 18 bases between. The CDR3 is made up of 18 amino acids. Looked up from germline, CDR1 is SGHTA and CDR2 is FQGNSA. CDR3 protein: CASSLSVSSGVYNSPLHF. CDR3 nucleotide sequence: TGTGCCAGCAGCTTATCGGTCAGTTCGGGAGTTTATAATTCACCCCTCCACTTT. Drawing the rest from reference TRBV7-2 and TRBJ1-6, the complete variable domain is GAGVSQSPSNKVTEKGKDVELRCDPISGHTALYWYRQSLGQGLEFLIYFQGNSAPDKSGLPSDRFSAERTGGSVSTLTIQRTQQEDSAVYLCASSLSVSSGVYNSPLHFGNGTRLTVT.

The rearrangement links TRBV3-1 (or the pseudogene TRBV3-2) to TRBJ2-1, with 13 positions matching TRBD2. V trimming: 3 bases; J trimming: 6 bases; junction bases outside the gene matches: 5. This CDR3 contains 16 residues. CDR1 is LGHDT and CDR2 is YNNKEL in the germline V gene (reference sequence). Here the CDR3 reads CASSHILAGGSNEQFF. In DNA, the CDR3 is TGTGCCAGCAGCCACATACTAGCGGGAGGGTCCAATGAGCAGTTCTTC.

V and J are TRBV5-4 and TRBJ2-3; TRBD1 aligns across 9 bases. From germline, CDR1 is SGHNT and CDR2 YYREEE (reference sequence). With 4 bases clipped from V and 5 bases from J, the junction kept 8 bases outside the gene matches. There are 15 residues in the CDR3. CDR3 DNA sequence: TGTGCCAGCAGCGTTCCCGGGACAGGGAGAGATACGCAGTATTTT. It codes for CASSVPGTGRDTQYF.

The chain recombines TRBV18 with TRBJ1-1, with 7 bases fitting TRBD1. This CDR3 has 13 residues. CDR1 and CDR2 from the germline V gene are KGHSH and LQKENI. V was pared by 3 bases and J by 3 bases, with 1 base of the junction left unmatched. The CDR3 here is CASSPGQYTEAFF. The CDR3 DNA reads TGTGCCAGCTCACCGGGACAGTACACTGAAGCTTTCTTT.

With respect to this clone: Other DNA variants within this sample encode the same CDR3. The rearrangement links TRBV7-9 to TRBJ1-5; 8 bases are a match to TRBD1. Trimming removed 4 bases from V and 4 bases from J; junction bases left unmatched: 3. The length of the CDR3 is 14 residues. Germline V gene lookup returns CDR1 SEHNR and CDR2 FQNEAQ (reference sequence). CDR3 in DNA: TGTGCCAGCAGCTCCACAGGGGGGAATCAGCCCCAGCATTTT. This gives the protein CASSSTGGNQPQHF.

This chain links TRBV30 with TRBJ2-2; D is unclear. Germline CDR1 reads GTSNPN; CDR2 reads SVGIG (reference sequence). The CDR3 extends over 14 amino acids. V shed 2 bases and J shed 2 bases, with 9 bases lying between them. The CDR3 loop reads CAWSLQPNTGELFF. DNA for the CDR3: TGTGCCTGGAGTCTACAGCCTAACACCGGGGAGCTGTTTTTT.

The V call is TRBV3-1 (or the pseudogene TRBV3-2), the J call TRBJ1-3; maybe TRBD1 (5 bases). This CDR3 is 15 amino acids long. Looked up from germline, CDR1 is LGHDT and CDR2 is YNNKEL (reference sequence). With 2 bases removed from V and 4 bases from J, the gap between germline ends came to 12 bases. CDR3 bases: TGTGCCAGCAGCCAAATAGGGGCTTCGGGAAACACCATATATTTT. It translates to CASSQIGASGNTIYF.

This clone was counted once. The chain joins TRBV15 to TRBJ1-2; no firm D call. The germline V gene encodes CDR1 LNHNV and CDR2 YYDKDF (reference sequence). CDR3 length: 14 residues. The germline V and J ends were trimmed by 1 base and 4 bases, with 10 bases remaining between them. CDR3 protein: CATSRGGGFYGYTF. The DNA for the CDR3 is TGTGCCACCAGCAGAGGAGGCGGGTTCTATGGCTACACCTTC.

This sequence joins TRBV7-9 and TRBJ1-1; D remains ambiguous. CDR1 is SEHNR and CDR2 is FQNEAQ in the germline V gene (reference sequence). The V and J ends lost 3 bases and 8 bases respectively, with 4 bases between them. The CDR3 contains 10 residues. For the CDR3, the DNA is TGTGCCAGCAGCTTGGAGGAAGCTTTCTTT. It codes for CASSLEEAFF.

The CDR3 bases are TGCGCCAGCAGCTTGGCCTTGACTAGCGGTTACAATGAGCAGTTCTTC. It encodes CASSLALTSGYNEQFF. V usage is TRBV5-1 and J usage is TRBJ2-1, with 9 bases aligning to TRBD2. Germline V gene data show CDR1 as SGHRS and CDR2 as YFSETQ. CDR3 size: 16 residues. V shed 0 bases and J 4 bases; nucleotides not matched to a gene: 5.

V is TRBV7-9 and J is TRBJ1-2; possibly TRBD1 for D (6 bases). Trimming pared 1 base from V and 5 bases from J, leaving 23 bases between. This CDR3 spans 18 amino acids. CDR1 and CDR2 (germline): SEHNR, FQNEAQ (reference sequence). CDR3 DNA: TGTGCCAGCAGCTTAGTTGTGGGGGCCAGCGGACCAGGGTATGGCTACACCTTC. This translates into CASSLVVGASGPGYGYTF. Full variable domain (missing parts from reference TRBV7-9 and TRBJ1-2): DTGVSQNPRHKITKRGQNVTFRCDPISEHNRLYWYRQTLGQGPEFLTYFQNEAQLEKSRLLSDRFSAERPKGSFSTLEIQRTEQGDSAMYLCASSLVVGASGPGYGYTFGSGTRLTVV.

The chain employs TRBV7-9 and TRBJ2-1, with D maybe TRBD2 (6 bases). The CDR3 sequence is 17 residues long. V was cut by 7 bases and J by 1 base, with 20 bases left in between. Per germline, CDR1 SEHNR and CDR2 FQNEAQ (reference sequence). The DNA for the CDR3 is TGTGCCAGCACCAAAGGGGCCAGCGGGTTATCCTACAATGAGCAGTTCTTC. Amino acids: CASTKGASGLSYNEQFF.

The chain joins TRBV5-8 to TRBJ2-5, with D perhaps TRBD1 (6 bases). V was trimmed by 0 bases and J by 9 bases, leaving 15 bases between them. This CDR3 has 14 amino acids. CDR1 is SGHTS and CDR2 is YDEGEE in the germline V gene. CDR3 loop: CASSLGTGSGSQYF. DNA for the CDR3: TGTGCCAGCAGCTTGGGCACAGGGTCGGGGTCCCAGTACTTC.

The chain uses TRBV7-2 and TRBJ1-1; D may be TRBD1 (6 bases). CDR1 is SGHTA and CDR2 is FQGNSA in the germline V gene. There are 15 residues in the CDR3. V was shortened by 1 base and J by 3 bases, with 12 bases between the two germline ends. The CDR3: CASSLVAGVDTEAFF. CDR3 DNA sequence: TGTGCCAGCAGCTTAGTTGCAGGGGTGGACACTGAAGCTTTCTTT.

The V gene is TRBV5-6, the J gene TRBJ1-2; D unresolved. V was clipped by 1 base and J by 8 bases, with 9 bases between them. CDR3 size: 12 residues. Germline-derived CDR1 and CDR2 are SGHDT and YYEEEE. CDR3 amino acids: CASSLNTIGYTF. CDR3 in DNA: TGTGCCAGCAGCTTGAACACAATCGGCTACACCTTC.

The chain couples TRBV5-1 to TRBJ2-1; the match to TRBD1 covers 7 bases. Germline V gene lookup returns CDR1 SGHRS and CDR2 YFSETQ. V lost 6 bases and J lost 0; bases outside the gene matches: 9. The CDR3 has 16 residues. The CDR3 DNA reads TGCGCCAGCACACAGGGGCCCCAGAGCTCCTACAATGAGCAGTTCTTC. Translating it yields CASTQGPQSSYNEQFF.

This rearrangement joins TRBV7-8 to TRBJ1-1; unclear D gene. Germline CDR1 SGHVS, CDR2 FQNEAQ. The CDR3 covers 14 residues. Trimming cost V 1 base and J 0 bases, with 6 bases left between them. In nucleotides, the CDR3 is TGTGCCAGCAGCTTAGTCAGTATGAACACTGAAGCTTTCTTT. It codes for CASSLVSMNTEAFF.

This clone showed up just a few times. This chain uses TRBV7-9 with TRBJ1-5, with D uncertain. V shed 1 base and J shed 2 bases, with 12 bases lying between them. Germline values: CDR1 SEHNR, CDR2 FQNEAQ (reference sequence). The CDR3 has 16 residues. The DNA of the CDR3 is TGTGCCAGCAGCTTAGATCCTCGAGCGGGCAATCAGCCCCAGCATTTT. Protein product: CASSLDPRAGNQPQHF.

The V call is TRBV11-2, the J call TRBJ1-6; no clear D gene. Germline V gives CDR1 SGHAT, CDR2 FQNNGV. Trimming removed 4 bases from V and 7 bases from J, with 14 bases in between. The CDR3 sequence is 15 residues long. CDR3 DNA: TGTGCCAGCAGCTCCAGAGGATACGGCAATTCACCCCTCCACTTT. It translates to CASSSRGYGNSPLHF.

The V and J genes are TRBV19 and TRBJ1-4; D might be TRBD1 (6 bases). V shed 9 bases and J shed 3 bases, with 11 bases lying between them. The CDR3 spans 13 residues. Germline assignment: CDR1 LNHDA and CDR2 SQIVND (reference sequence). CDR3 bases: TGTGCCAGCAACAGGGCATCTAATGAAAAACTGTTTTTT. Its protein product is CASNRASNEKLFF.

This clone was counted once. The rearrangement links TRBV7-9 to TRBJ2-5; the D gene is possibly TRBD1 (5 bases). V was cut by 6 bases and J by 5 bases, with 10 bases left in between. This CDR3 region has 12 residues. Looked up from germline, CDR1 is SEHNR and CDR2 is FQNEAQ (reference sequence). The CDR3 region has the DNA TGTGCCAGCAGTCGTCCAGGGGAGACCCAGTACTTC. Translated: CASSRPGETQYF.

The chain carries TRBV11-2 and TRBJ2-2; 8 nucleotides agree with TRBD1. Germline CDR1 and CDR2: SGHAT and FQNNGV. The CDR3 is 16 amino acids. Losses at the gene ends were 5 bases for V and 5 bases for J; bases not matched to a gene: 10. The CDR3 protein is CASSQQTRTGTGELFF. As DNA, the CDR3 is TGTGCCAGCAGCCAGCAAACCAGGACAGGGACCGGGGAGCTGTTTTTT.

The gene calls are TRBV30 and TRBJ1-5, with 7 bases aligning to TRBD1. CDR1 and CDR2 from the germline V gene are GTSNPN and SVGIG (reference sequence). The length of the CDR3 is 15 residues. J gave up 3 bases and V 5 bases, and 10 bases lay outside the gene matches. The CDR3 region has the DNA TGTGCCTGGGGACAGGACCATAGGAACAATCAGCCCCAGCATTTT. It codes for CAWGQDHRNNQPQHF.

The rearrangement links TRBV2 to TRBJ1-3; D not certain. Germline V CDR1 and CDR2: SNHLY, FYNNEI. This CDR3 region has 14 residues. V was clipped by 6 bases and J by 0 bases, with 9 bases between them. The CDR3 bases are TGTGCCAGCAGCCTCAGTACCTCTGGAAACACCATATATTTT. Its protein product is CASSLSTSGNTIYF.

The chain employs TRBV11-2 and TRBJ2-2, with TRBD1 matching 12 bases. The CDR3 has 19 amino acids. Looked up from germline, CDR1 is SGHAT and CDR2 is FQNNGV. Trimming took 6 bases from V and 3 from J; bases not matched to a gene: 14. The CDR3 DNA follows: TGTGCCAGCAGACATCCTGGGGGACAGGGGGCTTCGGACACCGGGGAGCTGTTTTTT. Translation: CASRHPGGQGASDTGELFF.

The V gene is TRBV11-3, the J gene TRBJ2-1, with 8 bases aligning to TRBD2. V lost 2 bases to trimming and J lost 7 bases; unmatched junction nucleotides: 7. This CDR3 is built from 15 residues. The germline V gene has CDR1 SGHNT and CDR2 YENEEA. The CDR3 spells CASSLMSGRENEQFF. The DNA of the CDR3 is TGTGCCAGCAGCTTAATGAGCGGGAGAGAAAATGAGCAGTTCTTC.

The chain recombines TRBV24-1 with TRBJ2-3; 8 bases match TRBD1. V trimming: 4 bases; J trimming: 0 bases; junction bases outside the gene matches: 8. CDR1 and CDR2 from the germline V gene are KGHDR and SFDVKD. The CDR3 covers 17 residues. The CDR3 loop reads CATSEPGTGASTDTQYF. The CDR3 DNA sequence: TGTGCCACCAGTGAACCCGGGACAGGAGCTAGCACAGATACGCAGTATTTT.